The 13 T cell receptor beta chains listed next were all sequenced from one sample in a study of cytomegalovirus exposure and HLA in healthy donors. Primers for the PCR totalled 60 Vbeta and 13 Jbeta. Profiling relied on immunoSEQ multiplex PCR, and the TCRdb table lists in-frame clones only, not all of them. The table lists about 120,000 clones, approximately 17% of them singletons. The sequencing sample was made of PBMCs. These receptor sequences come from a female donor in good health and CMV-seropositive.

The rearrangement joins TRBV5-1 to TRBJ1-2, with TRBD1 as a possible D gene (5 bases). Germline CDR1 is SGHRS and CDR2 is YFSETQ. The V end was cut by 5 bases, the J end by 3 bases, with 11 bases between. The CDR3 loop spans 13 amino acids. CDR3 nucleotide sequence: TGCGCCAGCAGGCAGGGTGTTGACTATGGCTACACCTTC. The encoded protein is CASRQGVDYGYTF.

V gene TRBV5-4 combines with J gene TRBJ2-7; 8 positions agree with TRBD2. The CDR3 length is 14 residues. CDR1 SGHNT and CDR2 YYREEE come from the germline V gene (reference sequence). J lost 7 bases, V lost 2 bases, and 8 bases had no gene match. The CDR3 reads CASSFSGGLGEQYF. The CDR3 DNA sequence: TGTGCCAGCAGCTTCTCGGGGGGGCTGGGGGAGCAGTACTTC.

Only a few counts were recorded for this clone. V is TRBV6-4 and J is TRBJ2-1; 7 bases are shared with TRBD2. CDR3 size: 14 residues. Germline assignment: CDR1 MRHNA and CDR2 SNTAGT. After removal of 0 bases from V and 6 bases from J, the junction contained 2 bases not matched to a gene. The CDR3 nucleotides read TGTGCCAGCAGTGACTCGGTAGCGGGCAATGAGCAGTTCTTC. The encoded protein is CASSDSVAGNEQFF.

The J gene is TRBJ2-7, the V gene TRBV7-8; weak D call: TRBD2 (6 bases). The germline V gene encodes CDR1 SGHVS and CDR2 FQNEAQ. The CDR3 consists of 14 residues. Trimming removed 4 bases at V and 2 bases at J, with 12 bases between. CDR3 DNA sequence: TGTGCCAGCAGCTCGGGACTCACCACCTACGAGCAGTACTTC. It yields the protein CASSSGLTTYEQYF.

Notes on this clone: The junction shows a germline mismatch at one end, possibly a read error. The chain joins TRBV2 to TRBJ2-3, with 8 bases that match TRBD2. This CDR3 has 13 residues. CDR1 SNHLY and CDR2 FYNNEI come from the germline V gene. DNA for the CDR3: TGTGCCAGCAGTAGCCTCCGGGGGGGTGGTGGGGACTTT. Residues: CASSSLRGGGGDF.

J is TRBJ2-7 and V is TRBV5-1; D is perhaps TRBD2 (5 bases). The germline V gene has CDR1 SGHRS and CDR2 YFSETQ. Trimming removed 4 bases at V and 2 bases at J, with 13 bases between. The CDR3 is 14 amino acids. CDR3 coding DNA: TGCGCCAGCAGCCCAACGGGGATCGCCTACGAGCAGTACTTC. As protein: CASSPTGIAYEQYF. The whole variable domain, remainder taken from reference TRBV5-1 and TRBJ2-7, is KAGVTQTPRYLIKTRGQQVTLSCSPISGHRSVSWYQQTPGQGLQFLFEYFSETQRNKGNFPGRFSGRQFSNSRSEMNVSTLELGDSALYLCASSPTGIAYEQYFGPGTRLTVT.

This clone was seen more than once but under ten times. V is TRBV30 and J is TRBJ2-3; 7 bases line up with TRBD2. Germline CDR1 is GTSNPN and CDR2 is SVGIG (reference sequence). V lost 6 bases and J lost 3; bases outside the gene matches: 6. The CDR3 runs to 13 residues. The CDR3 loop reads CACRTRVTDTQYF. The CDR3 DNA sequence: TGTGCCTGCCGGACTAGGGTTACAGATACGCAGTATTTT. Based on the CDR3 plus reference TRBV30 and TRBJ2-3, the full variable domain is SQTIHQWPATLVQPVGSPLSLECTVEGTSNPNLYWYRQAAGRGLQLLFYSVGIGQISSEVPQNLSASRPQDRQFILSSKKLLLSDSGFYLCACRTRVTDTQYFGPGTRLTVL.

The CDR3, as DNA: TGTGCCAGCAGCGACACAGGTTACTCCTACGAGCAGTACTTC. Amino acid sequence: CASSDTGYSYEQYF. The gene calls are TRBV6-1 and TRBJ2-7, with D perhaps TRBD1 (5 bases). Trimming cost V 6 bases and J 0 bases, with 12 bases left between them. The germline gives CDR1 MNHNS, CDR2 SASEGT. This CDR3 comprises 14 residues.

The sample holds a few counts of this clone. As DNA, the CDR3 is TGTGCCAGCAGCCCTTACTCGGTGGACAATGAGCAGTTCTTC. Its translation: CASSPYSVDNEQFF. V and J are TRBV14 and TRBJ2-1; D gene ambiguous. Trimming took 4 bases from V and 5 from J, leaving 12 bases between them. CDR3 length: 14 amino acids. CDR1 SGHDN and CDR2 FVKESK come from the germline V gene.

The chain has TRBV19 and TRBJ1-3; D unresolved. V dropped 9 bases and J dropped 0 bases, with 15 bases sitting between them. The germline CDR1 and CDR2 sequences are LNHDA and SQIVND (reference sequence). The CDR3 runs 15 residues. The CDR3 DNA sequence: TGTGCCAGCGAACAACCGTACGTCTCTGGAAACACCATATATTTT. Encoded protein: CASEQPYVSGNTIYF.

CDR3 sequence reads: CASSRGAGSTSYNEQFF. CDR3 nucleotide sequence: TGCGCCAGCAGCCGCGGGGCGGGCAGTACCTCCTACAATGAGCAGTTCTTC. The chain combines TRBV4-1 with TRBJ2-1; TRBD2 is a possible D gene (6 bases). The germline V and J ends were trimmed by 4 bases and 0 bases, with 16 bases remaining between them. Germline V lookup: CDR1 MGHRA, CDR2 YSYEKL. The CDR3 extends over 17 amino acids.

The chain uses TRBV7-9 and TRBJ2-2, with 11 positions matching TRBD2. This CDR3 comprises 16 residues. Germline trimming cut 4 bases from V and 3 bases from J; bases unmatched to any gene: 4. The V gene's germline CDR1 is SEHNR and CDR2 FQNEAQ (reference sequence). This chain's CDR3 is CASSSLAGGDTGELFF. In nucleotides, the CDR3 is TGTGCCAGCAGCTCTCTAGCGGGGGGAGACACCGGGGAGCTGTTTTTT. The full variable domain, with the rest looked up from reference TRBV7-9 and TRBJ2-2, is DTGVSQNPRHKITKRGQNVTFRCDPISEHNRLYWYRQTLGQGPEFLTYFQNEAQLEKSRLLSDRFSAERPKGSFSTLEIQRTEQGDSAMYLCASSSLAGGDTGELFFGEGSRLTVL.

This clone was seen a few times. The V and J genes are TRBV2 and TRBJ1-2; D might be TRBD1 (5 bases). This CDR3 has 13 amino acids. The germline CDR1 and CDR2 sequences are SNHLY and FYNNEI. The V gene lost 7 bases and the J gene lost 6 bases, with 15 bases spanning the gap. CDR3 sequence: CASNGWRGDGYTF. Here the CDR3 DNA reads TGTGCCAGCAATGGTTGGAGGGGCGATGGCTACACCTTC.